The 14 T cell receptor beta chains below all came from one sample that was sequenced in a study of T cells after yellow fever vaccination. TCRdb re-analysed the 5' RACE reads in MiXCR, keeping a single row per CDR3 protein. The table has roughly 300,000 distinct CDR3 sequences, roughly 8.4% seen once. Sample: PBMCs, taken about 49 days after the first yellow fever vaccination. All receptors come from a man aged 18 to 30 who received the YFV17D yellow fever vaccine.

This clonotype has more than one count but fewer than ten. The rearrangement links TRBV7-9 to TRBJ1-4, with D tentatively TRBD1 (6 bases). The CDR3 is 15 amino acids. CDR1 is SEHNR, CDR2 FQNEAQ, per germline (reference sequence). V gave up 1 base and J gave up 5 bases, with 11 bases separating them. The CDR3 here is CASSLGGQLNEKLFF. CDR3 bases: TGTGCCAGCAGCTTAGGAGGACAGCTAAATGAAAAACTGTTTTTT.

The table lists this clonotype with many counts. The CDR3 DNA follows: TGTGCCAGCAGCCAGGGACTAGCGGGGGGTGTCACAGATACGCAGTATTTT. Protein sequence: CASSQGLAGGVTDTQYF. The V and J genes are TRBV4-2 and TRBJ2-3, with TRBD2 identical over 15 bases. V trimming: 3 bases; J trimming: 2 bases; junction bases outside the gene matches: 3. CDR3 length: 17 amino acids. CDR1 LGHNA and CDR2 YNFKEQ come from the germline V gene.

In this sample, this clonotype turned up a few times. V is TRBV7-9 and J is TRBJ1-1; a possible D gene is TRBD1 (5 bases). The V end was cut by 1 base, the J end by 6 bases, with 12 bases between. Per germline, CDR1 SEHNR and CDR2 FQNEAQ (reference sequence). CDR3 length equals 14 residues. In DNA form, the CDR3 reads TGTGCCAGCAGCTTAGACAGTACGGGGGCTGAAGCTTTCTTT. Protein: CASSLDSTGAEAFF.

The rearrangement uses TRBV12-3 or TRBV12-4 and TRBJ1-4, with D perhaps TRBD1 (6 bases). The CDR3 runs to 15 residues. Trimming took 5 bases from V and 7 from J, leaving 17 bases between them. CDR3 in DNA: TGTGCCAGCAGTCCTTGGGAGGGGGGGGGTGAAAAACTGTTTTTT. Protein product: CASSPWEGGGEKLFF.

The chain combines TRBV12-5 with TRBJ1-2; 7 bases are shared with TRBD1. The CDR3 runs 17 residues. Germline CDR1 is LGHNT and CDR2 is FRNRAP. V dropped 3 bases and J dropped 3; count of bases not matched to a gene: 13. The CDR3 DNA sequence: TGTGCTAGTGGTTTTGTGACAGGGATAGTTCGGGACTATGGCTACACCTTC. Translated, it gives CASGFVTGIVRDYGYTF.

This clonotype has ten or more counts. The chain has TRBV6-5 and TRBJ2-1; D is perhaps TRBD2 (7 bases). Per germline, CDR1 MNHEY and CDR2 SVGAGI. Trimming cost V 7 bases and J 7 bases, with 17 bases left between them. This CDR3 has 14 amino acids. The CDR3 DNA is TGTGCCAGCACCGAGGGGGGGGGATTGAATGAGCAGTTCTTC. This gives the protein CASTEGGGLNEQFF.

This clonotype was found a few times. Written as DNA, the CDR3 is TGTGCCAGCAGCTTAATGGGCGGGGGTTTCTCCTACGAGCAGTACGTC. Translating gives CASSLMGGGFSYEQYV. This sequence joins TRBV11-2 and TRBJ2-7; 7 nucleotides match TRBD2. V gave up 2 bases and J gave up 0 bases; unmatched junction bases: 7. CDR3 length: 16 amino acids. Germline CDR1 SGHAT, CDR2 FQNNGV.

CDR3 bases: TGCAGTGCTAGAGACCGAGGGGGGGAGGCTGAAGCTTTCTTT. This codes for CSARDRGGEAEAFF. The chain combines TRBV20-1 with TRBJ1-1, with D maybe TRBD1 (6 bases). V dropped 0 bases and J dropped 6 bases, with 14 bases sitting between them. Per the germline V gene, CDR1 is DFQATT and CDR2 is SNEGSKA (reference sequence). This CDR3 is built from 14 residues.

This clonotype has only a few counts. The chain joins TRBV4-2 to TRBJ2-3; D may be TRBD1 or TRBD2 (6 bases each). The CDR3 is 12 amino acids. V was clipped by 0 bases and J by 14 bases, with 12 bases between them. Germline CDR1 is LGHNA and CDR2 is YNFKEQ. This chain's CDR3 is CASSQEGGRWYF. The CDR3 DNA follows: TGTGCCAGCAGCCAAGAGGGGGGCCGTTGGTATTTT.

This clonotype was observed a few times. The chain couples TRBV11-2 to TRBJ2-3; 8 nucleotides align to TRBD2. V lost 4 bases, J lost 5 bases, and 5 bases stayed unmatched. CDR1 is SGHAT, CDR2 FQNNGV, per germline. The CDR3 consists of 14 residues. The CDR3 sequence: CASSSGLVGDTQYF. CDR3 sequence (DNA): TGTGCCAGCAGCTCGGGACTAGTTGGAGATACGCAGTATTTT.

The V and J genes are TRBV20-1 and TRBJ2-5; maybe TRBD1 (6 bases). Germline CDR1 is DFQATT and CDR2 is SNEGSKA (reference sequence). The CDR3 contains 15 residues. V was cut by 5 bases and J by 4 bases, with 20 bases left in between. CDR3 protein: CSAFSNRESGETQYF. The CDR3 DNA sequence: TGCAGTGCTTTTAGCAACAGGGAGTCGGGAGAGACCCAGTACTTC.

In its sample, this clonotype was seen many times. The genes are TRBV7-8 and TRBJ2-1; 11 nucleotides align to TRBD2. CDR3 length: 15 amino acids. With V trimmed by 2 bases and J by 11 bases, 8 bases remained unmatched. The V gene's germline CDR1 is SGHVS and CDR2 FQNEAQ. The CDR3 spells CASSLTSGGGPQQFF. Here the CDR3 DNA reads TGTGCCAGCAGCTTAACTAGCGGGGGTGGGCCACAGCAGTTCTTC. Full variable domain (outside the CDR3, taken from reference TRBV7-8 and TRBJ2-1): GAGVSQSPRYKVAKRGQDVALRCDPISGHVSLFWYQQALGQGPEFLTYFQNEAQLDKSGLPSDRFFAERPEGSVSTLKIQRTQQEDSAVYLCASSLTSGGGPQQFFGPGTRLTVL.

The rearrangement uses TRBV5-1 and TRBJ2-5; 7 nucleotides line up with TRBD1. The V and J ends lost 5 bases and 4 bases, in that order; junction bases with no gene match: 8. The germline V gene has CDR1 SGHRS and CDR2 YFSETQ. This CDR3 is 14 amino acids long. CDR3 amino acids: CASRWTGGRETQYF. The CDR3 DNA reads as TGCGCCAGCAGATGGACAGGAGGTAGAGAGACCCAGTACTTC.

This clonotype has a handful of counts. This chain uses TRBV20-1 with TRBJ2-5, with a possible D match to TRBD2 (6 bases). Germline V gene sequence: CDR1 DFQATT, CDR2 SNEGSKA (reference sequence). V lost 4 bases and J 5 bases, leaving 8 bases between the germline ends. CDR3 size: 11 residues. This chain's CDR3 is CSAKAGETQYF. The CDR3 nucleotides are TGCAGTGCTAAAGCGGGTGAGACCCAGTACTTC.